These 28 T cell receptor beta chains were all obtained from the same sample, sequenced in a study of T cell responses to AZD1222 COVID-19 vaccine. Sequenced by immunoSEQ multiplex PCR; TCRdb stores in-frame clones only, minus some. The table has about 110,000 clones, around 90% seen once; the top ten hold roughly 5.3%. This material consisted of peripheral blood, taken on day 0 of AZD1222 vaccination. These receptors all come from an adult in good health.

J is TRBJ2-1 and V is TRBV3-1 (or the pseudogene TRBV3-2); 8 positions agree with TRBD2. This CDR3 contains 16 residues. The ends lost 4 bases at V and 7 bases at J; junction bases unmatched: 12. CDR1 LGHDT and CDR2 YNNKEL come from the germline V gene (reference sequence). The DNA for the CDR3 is TGTGCCAGCAGCCCCTTGGGGGCGGGAGGTGGGAATGAGCAGTTCTTC. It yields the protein CASSPLGAGGGNEQFF.

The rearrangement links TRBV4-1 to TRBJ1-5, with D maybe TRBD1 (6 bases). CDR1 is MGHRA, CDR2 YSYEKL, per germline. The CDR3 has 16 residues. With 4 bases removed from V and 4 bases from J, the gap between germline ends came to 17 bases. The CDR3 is CASSPNPSQGNQPQHF. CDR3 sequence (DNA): TGCGCCAGCAGCCCTAACCCCTCGCAGGGGAATCAGCCCCAGCATTTT.

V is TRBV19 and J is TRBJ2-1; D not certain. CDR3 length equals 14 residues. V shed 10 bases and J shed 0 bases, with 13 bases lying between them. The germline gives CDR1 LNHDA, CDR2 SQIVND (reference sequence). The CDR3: CAISTAFSYNEQFF. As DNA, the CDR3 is TGTGCCATCTCGACGGCCTTCTCCTACAATGAGCAGTTCTTC.

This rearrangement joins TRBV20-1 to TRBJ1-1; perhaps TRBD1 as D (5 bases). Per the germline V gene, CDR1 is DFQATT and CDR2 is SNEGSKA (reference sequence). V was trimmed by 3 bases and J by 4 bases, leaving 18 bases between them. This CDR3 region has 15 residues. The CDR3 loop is CSASGASGDATEAFF. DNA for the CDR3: TGCAGTGCTAGTGGGGCCTCCGGGGACGCCACTGAAGCTTTCTTT.

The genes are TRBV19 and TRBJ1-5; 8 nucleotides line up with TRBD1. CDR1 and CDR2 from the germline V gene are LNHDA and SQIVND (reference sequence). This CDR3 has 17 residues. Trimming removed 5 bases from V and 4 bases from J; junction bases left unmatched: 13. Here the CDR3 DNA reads TGTGCCAGTAGTCCCAGGACAGGGAGAAGTTTAAATCAGCCCCAGCATTTT. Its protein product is CASSPRTGRSLNQPQHF.

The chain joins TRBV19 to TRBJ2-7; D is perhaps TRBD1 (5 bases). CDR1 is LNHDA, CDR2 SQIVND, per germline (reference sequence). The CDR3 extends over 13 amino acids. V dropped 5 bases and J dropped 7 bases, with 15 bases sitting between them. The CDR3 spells CASSPGRGFEQYF. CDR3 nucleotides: TGTGCCAGTAGTCCGGGTAGGGGTTTTGAGCAGTACTTC.

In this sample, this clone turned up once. Here the CDR3 DNA reads TGTGCCAGCAGCTTAGTTTCGGCAGGAAATGGCGGCTACACCTTC. Translation: CASSLVSAGNGGYTF. The chain couples TRBV7-9 to TRBJ1-2; D not certain. Germline V gene lookup returns CDR1 SEHNR and CDR2 FQNEAQ (reference sequence). This CDR3 spans 15 amino acids. The V end lost 1 base, the J end lost 8 bases, and 17 bases lay between the germline ends.

The CDR3 bases are TGCGCCAGCAGCTTGAGGGCTAGCGGAGCCAATGAGCAGTTCTTC. Its protein product is CASSLRASGANEQFF. This chain joins TRBV5-1 and TRBJ2-1, with 7 bases identical to TRBD2. CDR1 and CDR2 (germline): SGHRS, YFSETQ. The V and J ends lost 1 base and 6 bases, in that order; junction bases with no gene match: 7. The CDR3 loop spans 15 amino acids.

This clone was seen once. As DNA, the CDR3 is TGTGCCAGCAGTTTACAACAGGGTCTGTTTTTT. Protein sequence: CASSLQQGLFF. This chain joins TRBV28 and TRBJ1-4, with D possibly being TRBD1 (6 bases). The CDR3 runs 11 residues. The V and J ends lost 2 bases and 14 bases respectively, with 9 bases between them. Germline CDR1 MDHEN, CDR2 SYDVKM.

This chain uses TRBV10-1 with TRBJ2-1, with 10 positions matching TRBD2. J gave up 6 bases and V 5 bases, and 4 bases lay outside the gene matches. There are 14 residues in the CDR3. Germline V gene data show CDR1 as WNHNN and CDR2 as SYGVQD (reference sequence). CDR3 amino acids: CASSPGLAFNEQFF. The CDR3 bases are TGCGCCAGCAGTCCGGGACTAGCGTTCAATGAGCAGTTCTTC.

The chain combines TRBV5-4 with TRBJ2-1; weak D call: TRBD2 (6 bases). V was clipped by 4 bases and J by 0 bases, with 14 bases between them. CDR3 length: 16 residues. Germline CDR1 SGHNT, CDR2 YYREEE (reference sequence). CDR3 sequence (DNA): TGTGCCAGCAGCGCAACTGCGGGGAGCTCCTACAATGAGCAGTTCTTC. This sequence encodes CASSATAGSSYNEQFF.

Here the CDR3 reads CASSFRIAAQNTGELFF. The CDR3 coding sequence is TGTGCCAGCAGTTTCCGTATAGCGGCCCAGAACACCGGGGAGCTGTTTTTT. The V gene is TRBV28, the J gene TRBJ2-2; possible D gene TRBD2, 6 bases. Germline V gene data show CDR1 as MDHEN and CDR2 as SYDVKM. V shed 3 bases and J shed 1 base, with 15 bases lying between them. The length of the CDR3 is 17 residues.

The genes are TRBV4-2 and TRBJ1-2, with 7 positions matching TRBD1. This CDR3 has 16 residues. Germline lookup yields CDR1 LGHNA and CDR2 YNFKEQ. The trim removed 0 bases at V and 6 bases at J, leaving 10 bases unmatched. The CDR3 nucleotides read TGTGCCAGCAGCCAAGAGGCAAACAGGGGTTCGAATGGCTACACCTTC. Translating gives CASSQEANRGSNGYTF.

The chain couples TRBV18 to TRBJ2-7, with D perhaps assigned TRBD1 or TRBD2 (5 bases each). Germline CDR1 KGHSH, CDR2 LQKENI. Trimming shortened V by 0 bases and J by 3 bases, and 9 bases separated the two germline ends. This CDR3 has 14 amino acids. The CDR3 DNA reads TGTGCCAGCTCACCACCAGGGACCGGCTACGAGCAGTACTTC. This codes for CASSPPGTGYEQYF.

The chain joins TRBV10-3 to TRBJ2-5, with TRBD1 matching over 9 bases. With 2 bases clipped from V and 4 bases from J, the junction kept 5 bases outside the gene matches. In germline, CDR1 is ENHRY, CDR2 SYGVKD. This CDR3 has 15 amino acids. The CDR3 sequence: CAISEATGGRETQYF. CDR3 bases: TGTGCCATCAGTGAGGCGACAGGGGGTAGAGAGACCCAGTACTTC.

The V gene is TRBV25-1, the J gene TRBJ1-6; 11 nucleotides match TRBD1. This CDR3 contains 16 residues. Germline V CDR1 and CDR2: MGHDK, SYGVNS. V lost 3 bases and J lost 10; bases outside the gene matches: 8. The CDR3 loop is CASSDPGTGGVSPLHF. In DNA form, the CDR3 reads TGTGCCAGCAGTGACCCCGGGACAGGGGGTGTATCACCCCTCCACTTT.

DNA for the CDR3: TGCGCCAGCAGCCTGGCTAGGGGGGGCCTTGCGTCCGAGACCCAGTACTTC. Amino acid sequence: CASSLARGGLASETQYF. V usage is TRBV5-1 and J usage is TRBJ2-5; maybe TRBD2 (7 bases). Germline V lookup: CDR1 SGHRS, CDR2 YFSETQ. The CDR3 covers 17 residues. With 4 bases removed from V and 5 bases from J, the gap between germline ends came to 24 bases.

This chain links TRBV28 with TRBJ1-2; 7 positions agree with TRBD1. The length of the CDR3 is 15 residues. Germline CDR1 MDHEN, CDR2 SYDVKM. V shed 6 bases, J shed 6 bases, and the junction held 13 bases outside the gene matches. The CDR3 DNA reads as TGTGCCAGCAGCCCAGAGGACAGGAAAGCACATGGCTACACCTTC. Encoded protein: CASSPEDRKAHGYTF.

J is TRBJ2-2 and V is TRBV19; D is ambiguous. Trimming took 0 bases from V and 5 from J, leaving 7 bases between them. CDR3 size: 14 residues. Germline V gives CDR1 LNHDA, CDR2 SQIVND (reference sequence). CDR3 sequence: CASSIDLETGELFF. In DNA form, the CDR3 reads TGTGCCAGTAGTATAGACCTAGAAACCGGGGAGCTGTTTTTT.

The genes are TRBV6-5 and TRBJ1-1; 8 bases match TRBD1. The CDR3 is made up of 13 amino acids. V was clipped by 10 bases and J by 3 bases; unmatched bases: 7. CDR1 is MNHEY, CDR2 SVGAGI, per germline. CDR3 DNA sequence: TGTGCCACCCAGGGACAGGTGGACACTGAAGCTTTCTTT. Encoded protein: CATQGQVDTEAFF.

CDR3: CASSPGPLVPLHF. The CDR3 DNA follows: TGTGCCAGCAGTCCCGGACCCCTTGTGCCCCTCCACTTT. The chain recombines TRBV27 with TRBJ1-6, with D unresolved. V was pared by 5 bases and J by 13 bases, with 15 bases between. CDR1 is MNHEY, CDR2 SMNVEV, per germline (reference sequence). The CDR3 has 13 amino acids.

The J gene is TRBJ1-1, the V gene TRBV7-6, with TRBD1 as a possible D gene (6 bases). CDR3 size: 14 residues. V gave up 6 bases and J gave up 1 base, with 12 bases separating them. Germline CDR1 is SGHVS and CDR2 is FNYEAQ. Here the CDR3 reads CASSSTTGNTEAFF. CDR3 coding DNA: TGTGCCAGCAGTTCAACGACAGGGAACACTGAAGCTTTCTTT.

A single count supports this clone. The CDR3 DNA reads as TGTGCCAGCAGTTGGACAGGGGGAACCTACGAGCAGTACTTC. Translating gives CASSWTGGTYEQYF. V and J are TRBV6-6 and TRBJ2-7; 10 bases fit TRBD1. The J segment lost 2 bases and the V segment lost 4 bases, leaving 2 bases of the junction unmatched. This CDR3 is built from 14 residues. The germline gives CDR1 MNHNY, CDR2 SVGAGI (reference sequence).

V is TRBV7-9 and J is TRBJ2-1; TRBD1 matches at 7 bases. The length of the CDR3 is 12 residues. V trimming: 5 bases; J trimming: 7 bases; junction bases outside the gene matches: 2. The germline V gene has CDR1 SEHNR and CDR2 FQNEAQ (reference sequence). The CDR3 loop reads CASSEQGNEQFF. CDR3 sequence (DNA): TGTGCCAGCAGCGAACAGGGGAATGAGCAGTTCTTC. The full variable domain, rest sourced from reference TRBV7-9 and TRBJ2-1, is DTGVSQNPRHKITKRGQNVTFRCDPISEHNRLYWYRQTLGQGPEFLTYFQNEAQLEKSRLLSDRFSAERPKGSFSTLEIQRTEQGDSAMYLCASSEQGNEQFFGPGTRLTVL.

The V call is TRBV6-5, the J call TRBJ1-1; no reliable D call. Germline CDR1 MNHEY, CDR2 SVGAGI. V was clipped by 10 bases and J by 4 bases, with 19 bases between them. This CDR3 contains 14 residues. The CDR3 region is CATSAVPGSTEAFF. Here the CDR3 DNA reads TGTGCCACCTCAGCAGTCCCGGGGAGCACTGAAGCTTTCTTT.

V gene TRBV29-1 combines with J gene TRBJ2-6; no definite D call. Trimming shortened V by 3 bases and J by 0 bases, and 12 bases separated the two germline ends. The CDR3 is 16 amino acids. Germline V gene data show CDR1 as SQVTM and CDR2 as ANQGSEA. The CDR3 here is CSVEEPTGSGANVLTF. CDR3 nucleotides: TGCAGCGTTGAGGAACCGACGGGCTCTGGGGCCAACGTCCTGACTTTC.

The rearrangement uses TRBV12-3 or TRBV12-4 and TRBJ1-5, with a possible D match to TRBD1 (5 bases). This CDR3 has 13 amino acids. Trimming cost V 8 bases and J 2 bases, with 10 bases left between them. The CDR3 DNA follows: TGTGCCAGCGGTGTCAGGGGCAATCAGCCCCAGCATTTT. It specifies CASGVRGNQPQHF.

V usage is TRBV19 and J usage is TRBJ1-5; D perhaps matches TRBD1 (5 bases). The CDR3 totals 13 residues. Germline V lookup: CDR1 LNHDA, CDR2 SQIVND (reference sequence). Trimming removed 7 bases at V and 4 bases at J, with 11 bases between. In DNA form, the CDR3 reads TGTGCCAGTACCTCGACAGTGAATCAGCCCCAGCATTTT. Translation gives CASTSTVNQPQHF. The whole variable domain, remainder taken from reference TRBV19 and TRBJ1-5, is DGGITQSPKYLFRKEGQNVTLSCEQNLNHDAMYWYRQDPGQGLRLIYYSQIVNDFQKGDIAEGYSVSREKKESFPLTVTSAQKNPTAFYLCASTSTVNQPQHFGDGTRLSIL.